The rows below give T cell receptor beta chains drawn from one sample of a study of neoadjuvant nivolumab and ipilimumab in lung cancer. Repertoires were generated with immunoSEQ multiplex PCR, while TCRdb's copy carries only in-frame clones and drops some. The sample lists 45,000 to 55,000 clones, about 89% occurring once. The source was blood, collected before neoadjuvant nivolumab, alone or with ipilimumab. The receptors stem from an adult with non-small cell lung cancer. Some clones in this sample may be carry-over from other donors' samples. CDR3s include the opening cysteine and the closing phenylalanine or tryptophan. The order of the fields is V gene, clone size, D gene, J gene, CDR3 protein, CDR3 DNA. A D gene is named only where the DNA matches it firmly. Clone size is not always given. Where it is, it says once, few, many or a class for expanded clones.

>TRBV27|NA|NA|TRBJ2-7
CASSRGARADGSYEQYF
TGTGCCAGCAGCCGGGGGGCGCGCGCGGACGGATCCTACGAGCAGTACTTC
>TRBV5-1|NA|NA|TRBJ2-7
CASSLLPGGIYEQYF
TGCGCCAGCAGCTTATTGCCAGGGGGGATCTACGAGCAGTACTTC
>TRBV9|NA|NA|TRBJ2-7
CASTPDGNFYEQYF
TGTGCCAGCACCCCAGACGGCAATTTCTACGAGCAGTACTTC
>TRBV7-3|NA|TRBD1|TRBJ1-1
CASSRDSGTAEAFF
TGTGCCAGCAGCAGGGACAGCGGTACGGCTGAAGCTTTCTTT
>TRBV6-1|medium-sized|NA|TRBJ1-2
CASSEGVGGFYGYTF
TGTGCCAGCAGTGAGGGAGTGGGAGGGTTCTATGGCTACACCTTC
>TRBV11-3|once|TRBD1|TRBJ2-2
CASSRGQGASGELFF
TGTGCCAGCAGCAGGGGACAGGGGGCTTCCGGGGAGCTGTTTTTT
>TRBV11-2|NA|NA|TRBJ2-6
CASSPTPSGANVLTF
TGTGCCAGCAGCCCAACACCGTCTGGGGCCAACGTCCTGACTTTC
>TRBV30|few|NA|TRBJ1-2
CAWSGGNYGYTF
TGTGCCTGGAGTGGAGGGAACTATGGCTACACCTTC
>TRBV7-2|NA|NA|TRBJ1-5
CASSPSVTLSNQPQHF
TGTGCCAGCAGCCCCAGTGTGACTTTAAGCAATCAGCCCCAGCATTTT
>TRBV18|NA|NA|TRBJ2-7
CASSPRGKEDEQYF
TGTGCCAGCTCACCACGGGGTAAGGAGGACGAGCAGTACTTC
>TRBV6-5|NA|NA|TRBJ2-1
CASSYSPRVGNEQFF
TGTGCCAGCAGTTACTCCCCCAGGGTAGGGAATGAGCAGTTCTTC
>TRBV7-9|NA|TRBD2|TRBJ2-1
CASSLLAGLDEQFF
TGTGCCAGCAGCTTGCTAGCGGGATTGGATGAGCAGTTCTTC
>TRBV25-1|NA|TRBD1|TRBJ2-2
CASSADRDTGELFF
TGTGCCAGCAGTGCCGACAGGGACACCGGGGAGCTGTTTTTT
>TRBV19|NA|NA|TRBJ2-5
CASSIGGEETQYF
TGTGCCAGTAGTATTGGGGGAGAGGAGACCCAGTACTTC
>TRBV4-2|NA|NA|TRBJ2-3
CASSQGSSSASTDTQYF
TGTGCCAGCAGCCAAGGGAGTTCTAGCGCCAGCACAGATACGCAGTATTTT
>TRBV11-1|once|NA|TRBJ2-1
CASSLAGGHNEQFF
TGTGCCAGCAGCTTAGCGGGAGGCCACAATGAGCAGTTCTTC
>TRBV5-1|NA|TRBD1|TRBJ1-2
CASSSTAGTGFGYTF
TGCGCCAGCAGCTCCACCGCCGGGACAGGTTTTGGCTACACCTTC
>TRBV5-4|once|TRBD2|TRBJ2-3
CASSPRTSGRAPDTQYF
TGTGCCAGCAGCCCCCGGACTAGCGGGAGGGCCCCAGATACGCAGTATTTT
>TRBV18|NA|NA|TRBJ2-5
CASSPEPAGGIETQYF
TGTGCCAGCTCACCGGAGCCCGCAGGAGGGATTGAGACCCAGTACTTC
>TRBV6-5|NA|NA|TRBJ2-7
CASSYGVGDSYEQYF
TGTGCCAGCAGTTACGGAGTCGGGGATAGCTACGAGCAGTACTTC
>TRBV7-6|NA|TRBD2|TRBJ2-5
CASSLRLAGGETQYF
TGTGCCAGCAGCCTAAGACTAGCGGGAGGAGAGACCCAGTACTTC
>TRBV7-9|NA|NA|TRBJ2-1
CASSLDRFNEQFF
TGTGCCAGCAGCTTAGACAGATTCAATGAGCAGTTCTTC
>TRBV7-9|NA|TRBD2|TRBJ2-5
CASSNLAGVGETQYF
TGTGCCAGCAGCAACCTAGCGGGAGTGGGGGAGACCCAGTACTTC
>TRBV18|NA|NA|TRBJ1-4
CASSPRWSREKLFF
TGTGCCAGCTCACCACGCTGGTCGCGCGAAAAACTGTTTTTT
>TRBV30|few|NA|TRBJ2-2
CAWSVSPGELFF
TGTGCCTGGAGTGTATCTCCCGGGGAGCTGTTTTTT
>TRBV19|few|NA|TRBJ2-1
CASSIGTVPGNEQFF
TGTGCCAGTAGTATAGGGACAGTTCCAGGGAATGAGCAGTTCTTC
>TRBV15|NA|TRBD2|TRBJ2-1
CATSRVSSGSERQFF
TGTGCCACCAGCAGAGTGTCTAGCGGGAGTGAACGGCAGTTCTTC
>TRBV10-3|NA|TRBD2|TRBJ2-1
CAISGTSGNNEQFF
TGTGCCATCAGTGGGACTAGCGGAAACAATGAGCAGTTCTTC
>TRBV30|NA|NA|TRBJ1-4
CAWSTLREKLFF
TGTGCCTGGAGTACTTTGAGGGAAAAACTGTTTTTT
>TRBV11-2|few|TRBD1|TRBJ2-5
CASSPGQTQETQYF
TGTGCCAGCAGCCCGGGACAGACGCAAGAGACCCAGTACTTC
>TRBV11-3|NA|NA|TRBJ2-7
CASSVSGASYEQYF
TGTGCCAGCAGCGTATCCGGGGCCTCCTACGAGCAGTACTTC
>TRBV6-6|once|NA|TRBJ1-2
CASSYSKGNYGYTF
TGTGCCAGCAGTTACTCGAAGGGGAACTATGGCTACACCTTC
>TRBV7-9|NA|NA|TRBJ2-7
CASSWGEVIAYEQYF
TGTGCCAGCAGCTGGGGGGAGGTTATTGCCTACGAGCAGTACTTC
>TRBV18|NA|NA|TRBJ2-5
CASSQRGGDQETQYF
TGTGCCAGCTCACAACGCGGAGGGGACCAAGAGACCCAGTACTTC
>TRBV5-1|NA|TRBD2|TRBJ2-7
CASSLGGEGHEQYF
TGCGCCAGCAGCTTGGGGGGGGAGGGCCACGAGCAGTACTTC
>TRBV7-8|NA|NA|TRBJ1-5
CASSPYRADSNQPQHF
TGTGCCAGCAGCCCATATAGGGCGGATAGCAATCAGCCCCAGCATTTT
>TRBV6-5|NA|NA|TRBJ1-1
CASKQGLVTEAFF
TGTGCCAGTAAGCAGGGTCTAGTCACTGAAGCTTTCTTT
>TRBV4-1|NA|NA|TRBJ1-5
CASSQDEGQPQHF
TGCGCCAGCAGCCAAGATGAGGGTCAGCCCCAGCATTTT
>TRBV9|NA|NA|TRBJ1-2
CASSVRASYGYTF
TGTGCCAGCAGCGTAAGGGCCAGCTATGGCTACACCTTC
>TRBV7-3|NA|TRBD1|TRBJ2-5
CASSSGQGTGETQYF
TGTGCCAGCAGCTCCGGACAGGGTACAGGAGAGACCCAGTACTTC
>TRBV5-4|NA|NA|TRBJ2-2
CASSREALANTGELFF
TGTGCCAGCAGCCGCGAAGCACTAGCGAACACCGGGGAGCTGTTTTTT
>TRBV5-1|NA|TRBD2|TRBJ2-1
CASSLEVAGGGDEQFF
TGCGCCAGCAGCTTGGAGGTAGCGGGAGGGGGCGATGAGCAGTTCTTC
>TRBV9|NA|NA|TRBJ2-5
CASSPDQETQYF
TGTGCCAGCAGCCCTGACCAAGAGACCCAGTACTTC
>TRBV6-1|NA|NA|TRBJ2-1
CATRGQGFNEQFF
TGTGCCACTCGGGGGCAAGGGTTCAATGAGCAGTTCTTC
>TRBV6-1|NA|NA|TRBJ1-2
CASSGASTANYGYTF
TGTGCCAGCAGTGGTGCCTCGACAGCTAACTATGGCTACACCTTC
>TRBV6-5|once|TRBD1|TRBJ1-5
CASSWDRGEPQHF
TGTGCCAGCAGTTGGGACAGGGGGGAGCCCCAGCATTTT
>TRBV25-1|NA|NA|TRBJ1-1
CASSGPPGAFF
TGTGCCAGCAGTGGCCCTCCCGGAGCTTTCTTT
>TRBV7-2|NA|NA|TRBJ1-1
CASSLGSTRGTAEAFF
TGTGCCAGCAGCTTAGGAAGTACCAGGGGAACGGCTGAAGCTTTCTTT
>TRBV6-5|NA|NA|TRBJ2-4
CASSYTSRGKNIQYF
TGTGCCAGCAGTTACACCTCAAGAGGCAAAAACATTCAGTACTTC
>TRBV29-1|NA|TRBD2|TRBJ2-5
CSVDERGVSQYF
TGCAGCGTCGATGAGCGGGGGGTGTCCCAGTACTTC
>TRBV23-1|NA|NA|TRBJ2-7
CASSQMGLSSYEQYF
TGCGCCAGCAGTCAAATGGGGTTAAGCTCCTACGAGCAGTACTTC
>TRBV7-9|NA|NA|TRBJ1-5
CASSRQENQPQHF
TGTGCCAGCAGCCGACAGGAAAATCAGCCCCAGCATTTT
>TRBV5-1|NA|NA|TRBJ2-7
CASSLAGTATYEQYF
TGCGCCAGCAGCTTGGCGGGGACCGCCACCTACGAGCAGTACTTC
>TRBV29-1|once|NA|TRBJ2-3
CSVEGEGGTDTQYF
TGCAGCGTTGAGGGCGAAGGGGGCACAGATACGCAGTATTTT
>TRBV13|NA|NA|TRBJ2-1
CASSLGLLGSYNEQFF
TGTGCCAGCAGCTTGGGGCTCCTCGGGAGCTACAATGAGCAGTTCTTC
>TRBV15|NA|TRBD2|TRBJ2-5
CATSRDLMGLAGSEETQYF
TGTGCCACCAGCAGAGATTTAATGGGACTAGCGGGGTCAGAAGAGACCCAGTACTTC